This entry describes one TCR beta chain. Antigen specificity is unknown. V dropped 2 bases and J dropped 2 bases, with 3 bases sitting between them. The CDR3 sequence is 11 residues long. Germline-derived CDR1 and CDR2 are GTSNPN and SVGIG (reference sequence). The entry originates in a study of T cells in localized non-small cell lung cancer. Study-level findings and limits: Uninvolved adjacent lung showed peak T cell clonality, exceeding tumor. Out of the top 100 tumor clones, a median about 58 were seen in adjacent lung.

Libraries were prepared by immunoSEQ multiplex PCR; TCRdb keeps only in-frame clonotypes and omits some of them. There are 15,000 to 17,000 clones in the sample; about 87% occur only once, and roughly 27% lies in the top ten. The rearrangement joins TRBV30 to TRBJ2-5, with no clear D. The material sequenced was peripheral blood mononuclear cells, taken before any cancer treatment. The receptor was isolated from a male donor aged 60 or older with stage II lung adenocarcinoma. As DNA, the CDR3 is TGTGCCTGGAGTAGTCAAGAGACCCAGTACTTC. Amino acids: CAWSSQETQYF.